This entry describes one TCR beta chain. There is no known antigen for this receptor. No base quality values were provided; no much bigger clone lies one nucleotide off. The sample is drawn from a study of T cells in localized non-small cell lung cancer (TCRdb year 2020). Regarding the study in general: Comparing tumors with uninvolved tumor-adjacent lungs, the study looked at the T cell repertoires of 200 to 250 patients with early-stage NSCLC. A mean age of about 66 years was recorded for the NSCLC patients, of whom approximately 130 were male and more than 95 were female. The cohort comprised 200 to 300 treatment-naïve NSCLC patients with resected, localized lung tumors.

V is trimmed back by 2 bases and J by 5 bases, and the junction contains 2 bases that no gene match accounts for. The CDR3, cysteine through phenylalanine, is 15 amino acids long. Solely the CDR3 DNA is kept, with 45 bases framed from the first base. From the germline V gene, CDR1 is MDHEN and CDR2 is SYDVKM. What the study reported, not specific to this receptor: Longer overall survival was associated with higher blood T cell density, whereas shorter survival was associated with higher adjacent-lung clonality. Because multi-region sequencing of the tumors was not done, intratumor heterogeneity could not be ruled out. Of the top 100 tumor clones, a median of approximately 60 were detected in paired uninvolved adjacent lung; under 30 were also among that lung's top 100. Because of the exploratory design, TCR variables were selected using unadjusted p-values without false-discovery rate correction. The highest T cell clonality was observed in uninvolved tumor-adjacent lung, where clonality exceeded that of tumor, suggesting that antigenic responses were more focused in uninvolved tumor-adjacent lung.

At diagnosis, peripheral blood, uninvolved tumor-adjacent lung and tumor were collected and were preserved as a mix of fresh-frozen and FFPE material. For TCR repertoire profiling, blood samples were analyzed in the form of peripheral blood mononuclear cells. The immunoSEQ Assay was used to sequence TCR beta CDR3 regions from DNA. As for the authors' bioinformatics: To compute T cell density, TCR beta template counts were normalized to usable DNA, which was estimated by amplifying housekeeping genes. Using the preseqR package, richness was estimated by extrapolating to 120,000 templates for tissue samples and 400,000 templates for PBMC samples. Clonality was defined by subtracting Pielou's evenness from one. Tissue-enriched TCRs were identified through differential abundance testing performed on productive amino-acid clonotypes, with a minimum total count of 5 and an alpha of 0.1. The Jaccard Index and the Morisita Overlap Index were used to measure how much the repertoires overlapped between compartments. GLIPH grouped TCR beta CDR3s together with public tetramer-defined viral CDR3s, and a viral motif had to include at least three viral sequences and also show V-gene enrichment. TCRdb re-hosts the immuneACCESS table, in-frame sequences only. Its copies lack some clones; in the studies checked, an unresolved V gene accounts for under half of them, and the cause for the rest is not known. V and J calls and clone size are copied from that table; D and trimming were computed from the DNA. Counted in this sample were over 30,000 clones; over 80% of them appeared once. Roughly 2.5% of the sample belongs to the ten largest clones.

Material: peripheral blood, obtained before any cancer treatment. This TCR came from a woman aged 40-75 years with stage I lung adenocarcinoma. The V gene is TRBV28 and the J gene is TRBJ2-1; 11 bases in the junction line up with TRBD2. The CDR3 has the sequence CASSLTGLADNEQFF. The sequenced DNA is TGTGCCAGCAGTTTAACGGGACTAGCGGACAATGAGCAGTTCTTC. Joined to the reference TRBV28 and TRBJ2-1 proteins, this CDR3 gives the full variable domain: DVKVTQSSRYLVKRTGEKVFLECVQDMDHENMFWYRQDPGLGLRLIYFSYDVKMKEKGDIPEGYSVSREKKERFSLILESASTNQTSMYLCASSLTGLADNEQFFGPGTRLTVL.